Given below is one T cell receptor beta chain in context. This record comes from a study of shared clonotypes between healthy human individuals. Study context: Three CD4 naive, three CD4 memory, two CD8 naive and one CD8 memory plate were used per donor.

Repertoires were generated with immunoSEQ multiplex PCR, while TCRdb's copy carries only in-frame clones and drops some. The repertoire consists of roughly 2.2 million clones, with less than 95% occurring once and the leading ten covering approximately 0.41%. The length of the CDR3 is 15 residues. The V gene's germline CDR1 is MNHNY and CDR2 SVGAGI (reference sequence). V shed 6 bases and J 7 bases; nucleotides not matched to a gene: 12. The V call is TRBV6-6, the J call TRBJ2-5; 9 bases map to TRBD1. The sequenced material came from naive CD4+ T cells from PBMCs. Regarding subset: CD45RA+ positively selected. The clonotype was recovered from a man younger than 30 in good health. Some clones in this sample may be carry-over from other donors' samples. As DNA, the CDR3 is TGTGCCAGCAGGGAACAGGGGGCCCCACTGGGGACCCAGTACTTC. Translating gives CASREQGAPLGTQYF.